This TCR beta chain derives from a study of T cell responses to AZD1222 COVID-19 vaccine. Study-wide context: Second doses that came at about 4 or about 12 weeks were put together. Overall study findings and caveats: Per reports, nearly half of all spike-specific TCRs target regions that are unmutated in variants. CD4 TCRs linked to vaccination spanned spike, dominating at 160-218 and 743-854.

V was pared by 6 bases and J by 7 bases, with 6 bases of the junction left unmatched. The CDR3 loop spans 13 amino acids. Germline loops: CDR1 ENHRY, CDR2 SYGVKD. Repertoires were generated with immunoSEQ multiplex PCR, while TCRdb's copy carries only in-frame clones and drops some. The repertoire holds 100,000 to 120,000 clones, 87% seen once, with less than 3.5% in the top ten. A note on this clone: Its antigen is still unknown.

This sequence was found in an adult in good health. The chain carries TRBV10-3 and TRBJ1-5; 7 positions match TRBD1. Sequencing was performed on peripheral blood, taken on day 0 of AZD1222 vaccination. DNA of the CDR3: TGTGCCATCAGCAGGGACAGCGTCCAGCCCCAGCATTTT. Residues: CAISRDSVQPQHF.